Below, 22 T cell receptor beta chains from the same sample are listed, as sequenced in a study of long-term antiretroviral therapy in people with HIV. They ran version v3.0 of the immunoSEQ assay at survey level. Assay: immunoSEQ multiplex PCR; the TCRdb copy retains only in-frame clones and omits some. The top ten hold about 15% of the sample, which has 24,000 or so clones, roughly 84% seen once. The sample was unsorted PBMCs, taken 4.1 to 4.5 years after starting antiretroviral therapy. Source of these receptors: a young man with HIV.

The chain couples TRBV7-3 to TRBJ1-1; D not resolved. V shed 0 bases and J shed 5 bases, with 13 bases lying between them. CDR1 is SGHTA and CDR2 is FQGTGA in the germline V gene. The CDR3 totals 15 residues. The CDR3 coding sequence is TGTGCCAGCAGCTTAACAGGTACTGGTGGAACTGAAGCTTTCTTT. Amino acids: CASSLTGTGGTEAFF.

The chain joins TRBV4-3 to TRBJ1-5; D unclear. This CDR3 is 15 amino acids long. Germline V gives CDR1 LGHNA, CDR2 YSLEER. V gave up 0 bases and J gave up 0 bases, with 6 bases separating them. This CDR3 reads CASSQDGASNQPQHF. The CDR3 DNA follows: TGCGCCAGCAGCCAAGATGGAGCTAGCAATCAGCCCCAGCATTTT.

This chain links TRBV10-3 with TRBJ1-2, with D possibly being TRBD1 (5 bases). Germline V gene sequence: CDR1 ENHRY, CDR2 SYGVKD. There are 10 residues in the CDR3. V shed 7 bases and J shed 7 bases, with 7 bases lying between them. This chain's CDR3 is CAITGSGYTF. For the CDR3, the DNA is TGTGCCATCACAGGGTCTGGCTACACCTTC.

The genes are TRBV29-1 and TRBJ2-2, with TRBD2 identical over 12 bases. The CDR3 has 16 amino acids. Per the germline V gene, CDR1 is SQVTM and CDR2 is ANQGSEA. Trimming took 6 bases from V and 3 from J; bases not matched to a gene: 8. The DNA of the CDR3 is TGCAGCGTCGAGACTAGCGGGAGCTTTTACACCGGGGAGCTGTTTTTT. It codes for CSVETSGSFYTGELFF.

The V gene is TRBV6-5, the J gene TRBJ1-5, with 9 bases aligning to TRBD1. The CDR3 consists of 14 residues. The V and J ends lost 5 bases and 5 bases, in that order; junction bases with no gene match: 4. The germline V gene has CDR1 MNHEY and CDR2 SVGAGI. The CDR3 nucleotides read TGTGCCAGCAGTATGGACAGGGGTTATCAGCCCCAGCATTTT. Its protein product is CASSMDRGYQPQHF.

The chain has TRBV15 and TRBJ2-7; 9 nucleotides align to TRBD1. V shed 7 bases, J shed 5 bases, and the junction held 6 bases outside the gene matches. This CDR3 comprises 13 residues. Per the germline V gene, CDR1 is LNHNV and CDR2 is YYDKDF (reference sequence). This CDR3 reads CATNTGTGNEQYF. DNA for the CDR3: TGTGCCACCAATACCGGGACAGGGAACGAGCAGTACTTC.

The chain employs TRBV9 and TRBJ1-2, with TRBD1 as a possible D gene (6 bases). This CDR3 region has 17 residues. From germline, CDR1 is SGDLS and CDR2 YYNGEE. Deletions cut 3 bases from V and 6 bases from J, with 24 bases between. CDR3 sequence (DNA): TGTGCCAGCAGCGGAGGGGGAGGGGCAGGGGAATTTGATGGCTACACCTTC. Its translation is CASSGGGGAGEFDGYTF.

V gene TRBV18 combines with J gene TRBJ2-2; D ambiguous. Trimming removed 2 bases at V and 1 base at J, with 2 bases between. CDR3 length: 13 amino acids. Germline V gene lookup returns CDR1 KGHSH and CDR2 LQKENI. Here the CDR3 DNA reads TGTGCCAGCTCACCAGAGAACACCGGGGAGCTGTTTTTT. Protein product: CASSPENTGELFF.

This sequence joins TRBV2 and TRBJ2-3; D is uncertain. Germline CDR1 and CDR2: SNHLY and FYNNEI. V lost 4 bases, J lost 2 bases, and 7 bases lay in between. CDR3 length: 13 amino acids. The DNA for the CDR3 is TGTGCCAGCAGTGGGCTAGTCACAGATACGCAGTATTTT. Translating it yields CASSGLVTDTQYF.

This chain links TRBV5-5 with TRBJ2-5; D possibly uses TRBD1 or TRBD2 (5 bases each). The CDR3 runs 15 residues. Looked up from germline, CDR1 is SGHKS and CDR2 is YYEKEE (reference sequence). Between the trimmed V and J ends, which lost 4 bases and 2 bases, there was a span of 15 bases. The CDR3 loop reads CASSLWDHAQETQYF. The CDR3 region has the DNA TGTGCCAGCAGCCTTTGGGACCATGCGCAAGAGACCCAGTACTTC.

The genes are TRBV11-2 and TRBJ2-5, with 8 bases that match TRBD1. The germline CDR1 and CDR2 sequences are SGHAT and FQNNGV. This CDR3 has 15 amino acids. With 4 bases clipped from V and 5 bases from J, the junction kept 9 bases outside the gene matches. The CDR3 bases are TGTGCCAGCAGCTCCGGGACAGGAGGACCGGAGACCCAGTACTTC. Residues: CASSSGTGGPETQYF.

The chain is built from TRBV7-9 and TRBJ2-1; no reliable D call. V lost 4 bases, J lost 1 base, and 14 bases lay in between. Germline V gene data show CDR1 as SEHNR and CDR2 as FQNEAQ (reference sequence). The CDR3 is 16 amino acids. CDR3 bases: TGTGCCAGCAGCTCCGCTTACCGACGATCCTACAATGAGCAGTTCTTC. Its translation is CASSSAYRRSYNEQFF.

This clone appeared a few times. The gene calls are TRBV4-1 and TRBJ2-7; 10 nucleotides align to TRBD1. In germline, CDR1 is MGHRA, CDR2 YSYEKL. There are 15 residues in the CDR3. The V segment lost 4 bases and the J segment 6 bases; nucleotides outside the gene matches: 9. The CDR3 DNA sequence: TGCGCCAGCAGCCGCACCGGGACAGGGGCTCCCGAGCAGTACTTC. Translated, it gives CASSRTGTGAPEQYF.

The rearrangement joins TRBV9 to TRBJ2-7; D ambiguous. Trimming stripped 0 bases from V and 0 bases from J, with 10 bases between. Germline lookup yields CDR1 SGDLS and CDR2 YYNGEE. CDR3 length: 15 amino acids. In DNA, the CDR3 is TGTGCCAGCAGCGTAGAGCCCGGCTACTCCTACGAGCAGTACTTC. This gives the protein CASSVEPGYSYEQYF.

The rearrangement uses TRBV7-8 and TRBJ1-2; D perhaps matches TRBD1 (6 bases). The CDR3 covers 14 residues. V lost 5 bases, J lost 3 bases, and 13 bases lay in between. Germline assignment: CDR1 SGHVS and CDR2 FQNEAQ. The CDR3 loop is CASSISWTDYGYTF. The CDR3 bases are TGTGCCAGCAGCATTAGCTGGACAGACTATGGCTACACCTTC.

V and J are TRBV5-6 and TRBJ2-7; D is ambiguous. This CDR3 is built from 13 residues. The V gene lost 4 bases and the J gene lost 5 bases, with 13 bases spanning the gap. CDR1 SGHDT and CDR2 YYEEEE come from the germline V gene. Here the CDR3 DNA reads TGTGCCAGCAGCCCCGAGGTTAGGGACGAGCAGTACTTC. Its translation: CASSPEVRDEQYF.

The J gene is TRBJ1-5, the V gene TRBV6-5; 8 bases map to TRBD1. With V trimmed by 6 bases and J by 5 bases, 6 bases remained unmatched. Per germline, CDR1 MNHEY and CDR2 SVGAGI. This CDR3 spans 14 amino acids. The CDR3 is CASSLRDRHQPQHF. The DNA of the CDR3 is TGTGCCAGCAGCCTCCGGGACAGGCATCAGCCCCAGCATTTT.

The CDR3 bases are TGCGCCAGCAGCGGACAGCTGGACACCGGGGAGCTGTTTTTT. As protein: CASSGQLDTGELFF. J is TRBJ2-2 and V is TRBV5-1; a weak D match, TRBD1 (6 bases). Germline V gene lookup returns CDR1 SGHRS and CDR2 YFSETQ. The CDR3 sequence is 14 residues long. Trimming stripped 4 bases from V and 3 bases from J, with 10 bases between.

V is TRBV4-1 and J is TRBJ2-7; D call uncertain. The germline gives CDR1 MGHRA, CDR2 YSYEKL. With 0 bases removed from V and 0 bases from J, the gap between germline ends came to 12 bases. CDR3 length equals 16 residues. The CDR3 spells CASSQDNGFSSYEQYF. In nucleotides, the CDR3 is TGCGCCAGCAGCCAAGATAATGGGTTTAGCTCCTACGAGCAGTACTTC.

The CDR3 sequence: CASSPQGDTGREQYF. DNA of the CDR3: TGTGCCAGCAGCCCCCAGGGGGACACCGGTAGGGAGCAGTACTTC. The rearrangement uses TRBV9 and TRBJ2-7; 7 bases map to TRBD1. The CDR3 contains 15 residues. Germline V gives CDR1 SGDLS, CDR2 YYNGEE. Trimming at V came to 4 bases and at J to 7 bases, leaving 14 bases not matched to a gene. Variable domain in full (rest from reference TRBV9 and TRBJ2-7): DSGVTQTPKHLITATGQRVTLRCSPRSGDLSVYWYQQSLDQGLQFLIQYYNGEERAKGNILERFSAQQFPDLHSELNLSSLELGDSALYFCASSPQGDTGREQYFGPGTRLTVT.

V and J are TRBV18 and TRBJ2-7; 9 bases fit TRBD1. The CDR3 runs 14 residues. CDR1 is KGHSH and CDR2 is LQKENI in the germline V gene. After removal of 4 bases from V and 7 bases from J, the junction contained 8 bases not matched to a gene. The CDR3 loop reads CASSQSGTGTEQYF. As DNA, the CDR3 is TGTGCCAGCTCACAATCCGGGACAGGGACGGAGCAGTACTTC.

The chain carries TRBV6-5 and TRBJ2-7, with D uncertain. CDR1 is MNHEY, CDR2 SVGAGI, per germline. The germline V and J ends were trimmed by 2 bases and 3 bases, with 17 bases remaining between them. The CDR3 loop spans 16 amino acids. CDR3 sequence reads: CASSYLTSRRSYEQYF. The CDR3 nucleotides read TGTGCCAGCAGTTACCTGACCTCACGAAGAAGCTACGAGCAGTACTTC.